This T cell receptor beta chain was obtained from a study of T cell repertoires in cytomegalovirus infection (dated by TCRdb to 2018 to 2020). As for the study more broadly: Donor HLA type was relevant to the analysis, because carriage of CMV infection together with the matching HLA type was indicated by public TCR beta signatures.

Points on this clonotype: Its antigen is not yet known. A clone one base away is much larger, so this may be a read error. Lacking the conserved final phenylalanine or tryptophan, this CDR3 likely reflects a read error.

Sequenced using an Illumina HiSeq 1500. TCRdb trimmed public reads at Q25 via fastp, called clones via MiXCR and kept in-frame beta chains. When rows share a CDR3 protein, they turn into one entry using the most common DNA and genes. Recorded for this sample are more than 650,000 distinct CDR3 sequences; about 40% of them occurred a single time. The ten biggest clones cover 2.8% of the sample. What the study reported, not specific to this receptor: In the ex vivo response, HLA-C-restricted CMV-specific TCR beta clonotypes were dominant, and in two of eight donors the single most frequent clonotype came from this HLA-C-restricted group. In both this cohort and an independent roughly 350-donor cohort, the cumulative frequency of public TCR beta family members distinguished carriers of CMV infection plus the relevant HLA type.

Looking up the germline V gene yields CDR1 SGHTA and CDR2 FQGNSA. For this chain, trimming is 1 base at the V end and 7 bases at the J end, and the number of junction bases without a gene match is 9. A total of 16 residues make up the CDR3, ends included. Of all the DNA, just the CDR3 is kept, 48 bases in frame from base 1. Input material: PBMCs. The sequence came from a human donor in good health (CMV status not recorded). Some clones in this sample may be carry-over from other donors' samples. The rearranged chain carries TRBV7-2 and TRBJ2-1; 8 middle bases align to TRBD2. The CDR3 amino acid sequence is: CASSLGWRGERNEQFL. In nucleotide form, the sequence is TGTGCCAGCAGCTTAGGGTGGCGGGGGGAAAGGAATGAGCAGTTCTTA.